The clone carrying this TCR beta chain has at least ten counts. The junction had 9 bases not matched to a gene; V was cut back by 5 bases and J by 7 bases. The CDR3 covers 14 residues. Germline lookup yields CDR1 SGHTA and CDR2 FQGNSA. TCRdb redid the calling of the 5' RACE reads with MiXCR, one entry per CDR3 protein. This table has 500,000 or so distinct CDR3 sequences, roughly 13% appearing once. The sample originates from a study of identical twins. These data were also reused for a study on yellow fever vaccine responses in identical twins.

Sequencing input: CD4+ T cells sorted from blood. The receptor was derived from a woman under 30 in good health. The chain uses TRBV7-2 and TRBJ2-7; TRBD2 matches at 9 bases. The CDR3 loop reads CASSRGGRAFEQYF. The CDR3 DNA reads as TGTGCCAGCAGCAGAGGCGGGAGGGCCTTTGAGCAGTACTTC.